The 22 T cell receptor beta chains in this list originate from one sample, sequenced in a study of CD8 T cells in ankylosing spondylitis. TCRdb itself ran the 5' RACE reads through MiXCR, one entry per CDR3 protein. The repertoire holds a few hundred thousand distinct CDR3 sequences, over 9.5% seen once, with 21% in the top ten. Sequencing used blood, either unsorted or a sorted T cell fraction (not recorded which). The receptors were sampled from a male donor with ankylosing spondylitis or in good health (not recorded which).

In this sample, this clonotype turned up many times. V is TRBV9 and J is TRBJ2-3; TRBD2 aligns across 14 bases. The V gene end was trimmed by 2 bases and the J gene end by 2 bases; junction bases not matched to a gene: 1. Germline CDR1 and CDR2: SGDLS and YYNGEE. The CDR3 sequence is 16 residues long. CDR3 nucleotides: TGTGCCAGCAGCGTGGGACTAGCGGGGGTCACAGATACGCAGTATTTT. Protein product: CASSVGLAGVTDTQYF.

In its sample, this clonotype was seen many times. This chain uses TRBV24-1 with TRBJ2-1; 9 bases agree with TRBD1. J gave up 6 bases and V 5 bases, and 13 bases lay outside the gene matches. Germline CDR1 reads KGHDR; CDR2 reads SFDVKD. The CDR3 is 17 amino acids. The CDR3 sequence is CATSATGGTGPINEQFF. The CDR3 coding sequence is TGTGCCACCAGTGCCACCGGCGGGACAGGGCCTATCAATGAGCAGTTCTTC.

The chain's CDR3 is CATSDRTSGGEGDTQYF. Here the CDR3 DNA reads TGTGCCACCAGTGATCGGACTAGCGGGGGCGAGGGGGATACGCAGTATTTT. The rearrangement joins TRBV24-1 to TRBJ2-3; 13 bases match TRBD2. With 3 bases clipped from V and 6 bases from J, the junction kept 8 bases outside the gene matches. The CDR3 has 17 residues. Germline V lookup: CDR1 KGHDR, CDR2 SFDVKD.

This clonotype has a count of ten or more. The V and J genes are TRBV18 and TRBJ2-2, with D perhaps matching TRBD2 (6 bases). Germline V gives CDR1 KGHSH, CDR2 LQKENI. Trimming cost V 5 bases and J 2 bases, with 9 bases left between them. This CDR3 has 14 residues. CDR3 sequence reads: CASSSGLNTGELFF. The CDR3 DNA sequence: TGTGCCAGCTCATCGGGACTCAACACCGGGGAGCTGTTTTTT.

The CDR3 DNA reads as TGCAGACCCCGTGATACGCAGTATTTT. Its protein is CRPRDTQYF. The V gene is TRBV29-1, the J gene TRBJ2-3; D gene unclear. Per the germline V gene, CDR1 is SQVTM and CDR2 is ANQGSEA. The CDR3 is 9 residues long.

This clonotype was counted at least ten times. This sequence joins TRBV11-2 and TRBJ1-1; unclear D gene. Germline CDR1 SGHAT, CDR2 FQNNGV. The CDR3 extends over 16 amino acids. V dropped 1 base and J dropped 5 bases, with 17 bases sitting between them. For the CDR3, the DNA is TGTGCCAGCAGCTTAGTACTGCCGACATCAAAAACTGAAGCTTTCTTT. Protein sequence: CASSLVLPTSKTEAFF.

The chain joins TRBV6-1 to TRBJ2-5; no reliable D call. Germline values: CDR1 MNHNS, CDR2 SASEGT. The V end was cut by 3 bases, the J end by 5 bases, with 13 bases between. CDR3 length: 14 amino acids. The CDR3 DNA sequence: TGTGCCAGCAGTGAGTGGACCCTGGGGGAGACCCAGTACTTC. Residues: CASSEWTLGETQYF.

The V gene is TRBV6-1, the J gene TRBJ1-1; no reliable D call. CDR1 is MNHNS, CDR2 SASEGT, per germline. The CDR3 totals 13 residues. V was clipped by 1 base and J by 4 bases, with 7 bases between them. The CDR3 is CASSEGPTTEAFF. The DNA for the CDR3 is TGTGCCAGCAGTGAAGGACCAACCACTGAAGCTTTCTTT.

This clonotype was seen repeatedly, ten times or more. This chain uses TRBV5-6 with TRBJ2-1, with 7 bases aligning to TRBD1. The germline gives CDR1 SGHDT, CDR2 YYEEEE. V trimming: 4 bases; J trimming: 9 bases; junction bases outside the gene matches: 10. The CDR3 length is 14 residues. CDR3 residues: CASSLYLRGSEQFF. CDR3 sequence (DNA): TGTGCCAGCAGCCTCTATCTCAGGGGGTCTGAGCAGTTCTTC.

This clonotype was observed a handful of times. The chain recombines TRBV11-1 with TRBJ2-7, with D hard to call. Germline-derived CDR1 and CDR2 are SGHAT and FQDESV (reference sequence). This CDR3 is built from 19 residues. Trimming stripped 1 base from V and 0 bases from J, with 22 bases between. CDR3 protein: CASSLGGYAGQETSYEQYF. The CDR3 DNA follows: TGTGCCAGCAGCTTAGGGGGATATGCCGGGCAGGAGACCTCCTACGAGCAGTACTTC.

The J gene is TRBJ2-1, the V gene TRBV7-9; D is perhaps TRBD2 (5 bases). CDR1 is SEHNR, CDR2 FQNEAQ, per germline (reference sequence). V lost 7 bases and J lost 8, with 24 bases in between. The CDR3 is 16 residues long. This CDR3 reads CASTHLNGPAGHEQFF. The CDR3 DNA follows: TGTGCCAGCACCCATTTAAACGGTCCGGCGGGCCATGAGCAGTTCTTC.

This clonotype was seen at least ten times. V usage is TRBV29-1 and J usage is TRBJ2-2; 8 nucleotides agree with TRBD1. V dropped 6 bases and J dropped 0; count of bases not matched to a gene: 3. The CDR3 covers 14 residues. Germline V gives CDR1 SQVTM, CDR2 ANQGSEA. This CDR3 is CSVGQGSNTGELFF. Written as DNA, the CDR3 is TGCAGCGTCGGACAGGGCTCGAACACCGGGGAGCTGTTTTTT.

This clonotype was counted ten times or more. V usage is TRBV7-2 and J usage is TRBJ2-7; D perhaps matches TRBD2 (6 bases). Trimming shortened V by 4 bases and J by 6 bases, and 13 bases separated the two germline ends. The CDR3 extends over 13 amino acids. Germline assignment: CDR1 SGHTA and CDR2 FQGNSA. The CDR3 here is CASSSIGSLEQYF. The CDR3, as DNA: TGTGCCAGCAGCTCAATCGGGAGTCTCGAGCAGTACTTC.

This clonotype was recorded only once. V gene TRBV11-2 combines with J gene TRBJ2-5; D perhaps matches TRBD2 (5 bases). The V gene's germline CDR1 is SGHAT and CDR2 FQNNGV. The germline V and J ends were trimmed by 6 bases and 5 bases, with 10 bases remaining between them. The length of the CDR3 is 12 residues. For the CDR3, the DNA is TGTGCCAGCAGACCGGACTGGGAGACCCAGTACTTC. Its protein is CASRPDWETQYF.

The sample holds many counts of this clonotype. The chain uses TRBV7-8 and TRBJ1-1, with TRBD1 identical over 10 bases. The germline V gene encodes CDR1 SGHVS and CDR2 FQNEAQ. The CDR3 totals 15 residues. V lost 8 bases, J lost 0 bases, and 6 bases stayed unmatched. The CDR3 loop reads CASFRDRGMNTEAFF. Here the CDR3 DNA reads TGTGCCAGCTTCAGGGACAGGGGAATGAACACTGAAGCTTTCTTT. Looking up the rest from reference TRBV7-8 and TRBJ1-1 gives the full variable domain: GAGVSQSPRYKVAKRGQDVALRCDPISGHVSLFWYQQALGQGPEFLTYFQNEAQLDKSGLPSDRFFAERPEGSVSTLKIQRTQQEDSAVYLCASFRDRGMNTEAFFGQGTRLTVV.

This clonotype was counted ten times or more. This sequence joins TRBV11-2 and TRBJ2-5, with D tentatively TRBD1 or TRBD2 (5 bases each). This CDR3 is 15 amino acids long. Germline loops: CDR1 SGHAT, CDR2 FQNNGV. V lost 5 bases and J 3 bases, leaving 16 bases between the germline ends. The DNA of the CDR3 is TGTGCCAGCAGCGAAGGGACGCTAACGAAAGAGACCCAGTACTTC. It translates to CASSEGTLTKETQYF.

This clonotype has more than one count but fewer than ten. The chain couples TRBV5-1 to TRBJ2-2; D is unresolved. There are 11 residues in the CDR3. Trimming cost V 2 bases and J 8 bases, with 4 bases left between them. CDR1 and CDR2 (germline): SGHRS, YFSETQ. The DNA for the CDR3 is TGCGCCAGCAGCTTCTCGGGGGAGCTGTTTTTT. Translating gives CASSFSGELFF.

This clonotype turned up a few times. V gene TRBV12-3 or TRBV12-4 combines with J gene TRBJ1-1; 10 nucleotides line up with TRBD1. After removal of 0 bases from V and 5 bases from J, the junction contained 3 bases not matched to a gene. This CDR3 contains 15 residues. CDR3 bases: TGTGCCAGCAGTTTAGCTGGACAGGGGGGAACTGAAGCTTTCTTT. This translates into CASSLAGQGGTEAFF.

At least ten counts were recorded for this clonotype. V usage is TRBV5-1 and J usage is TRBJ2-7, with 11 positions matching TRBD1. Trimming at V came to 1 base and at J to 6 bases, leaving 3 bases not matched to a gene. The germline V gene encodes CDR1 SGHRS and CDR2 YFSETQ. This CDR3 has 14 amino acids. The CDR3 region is CASSLSGQGGEQYF. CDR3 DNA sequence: TGCGCCAGCAGCTTGTCGGGACAGGGGGGCGAGCAGTACTTC.

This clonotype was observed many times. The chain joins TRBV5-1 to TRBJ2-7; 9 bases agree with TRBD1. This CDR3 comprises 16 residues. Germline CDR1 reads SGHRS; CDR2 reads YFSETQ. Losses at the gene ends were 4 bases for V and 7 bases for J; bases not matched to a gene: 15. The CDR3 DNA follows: TGCGCCAGCAGCGTCACAGGGGGCCCAATTGGTGGGGAGCAGTACTTC. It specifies CASSVTGGPIGGEQYF.

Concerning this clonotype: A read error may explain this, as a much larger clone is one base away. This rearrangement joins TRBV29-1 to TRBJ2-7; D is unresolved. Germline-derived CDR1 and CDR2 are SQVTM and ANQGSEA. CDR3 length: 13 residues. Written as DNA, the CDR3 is TGCAGCGTTGAAGAGTCCAGTAACTACAAGCAGTACTTC. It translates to CSVEESSNYKQYF.

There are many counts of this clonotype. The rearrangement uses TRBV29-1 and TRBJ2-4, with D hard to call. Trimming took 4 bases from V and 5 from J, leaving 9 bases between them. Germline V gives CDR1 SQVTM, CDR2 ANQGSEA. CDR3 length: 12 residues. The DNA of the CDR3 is TGCAGCGTTGTGGGTGTTCAAAACATTCAGTACTTC. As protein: CSVVGVQNIQYF.